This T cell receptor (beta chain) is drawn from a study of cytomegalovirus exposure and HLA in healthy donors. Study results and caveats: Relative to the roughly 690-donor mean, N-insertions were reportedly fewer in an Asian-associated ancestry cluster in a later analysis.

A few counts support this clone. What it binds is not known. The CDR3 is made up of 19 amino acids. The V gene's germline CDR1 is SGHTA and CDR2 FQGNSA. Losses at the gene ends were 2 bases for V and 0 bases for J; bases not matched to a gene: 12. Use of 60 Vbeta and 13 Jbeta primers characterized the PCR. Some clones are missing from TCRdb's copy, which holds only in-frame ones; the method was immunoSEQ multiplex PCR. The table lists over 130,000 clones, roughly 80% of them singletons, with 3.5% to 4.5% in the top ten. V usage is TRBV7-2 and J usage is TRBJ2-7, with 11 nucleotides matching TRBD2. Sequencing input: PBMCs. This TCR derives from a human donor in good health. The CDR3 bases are TGTGCCAGCAGCTTAAGTCCCGGGACTAGCGGACCTGACTCCTACGAGCAGTACTTC. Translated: CASSLSPGTSGPDSYEQYF.